This paragraph reports one T cell receptor (beta chain). Its antigen is as yet unknown. This sample was taken from a study of early T cells in non-severe SARS-CoV-2 infection. For the study at large: Unpaired chains resulted from sequencing bulk RNA of unsorted whole blood. Study-level findings and limits: Private and CD4 specificities were missed by VDJdb matching, skewed to anti-spike CD8.

The V end lost 1 base, the J end lost 12 bases, and 13 bases lay between the germline ends. The CDR3 is 13 amino acids. Germline CDR1 is MNHEY and CDR2 is SMNVEV (reference sequence). Researchers attached unique molecular identifiers to individual cDNA molecules. TCRdb fed the 5' RACE reads into MiXCR, producing one record per CDR3 protein. The sample yields more than 50,000 distinct CDR3 sequences, around 13% seen once. This clonotype originated in an adult who was a healthcare worker with PCR-confirmed SARS-CoV-2 infection or an uninfected control (not recorded which). The chain carries TRBV27 and TRBJ2-1; no firm D call. This specimen consisted of whole blood, obtained at baseline. The CDR3 bases are TGTGCCAGCAGTTTATGGTCAGCGACCCCGCAGTTCTTC. Residues: CASSLWSATPQFF.